Listed below are T cell receptor beta chains from one sample, sequenced in a study of blood T cells in healthy people across ages. TCRdb re-derived calls from the 5' RACE reads in MiXCR, one entry per CDR3 protein. Of about 700,000 distinct CDR3 sequences listed, less than 40% were seen once; the top ten hold 15% to 19%. Sequencing input: blood. The receptors originated from a woman older than 75 in good health. The CDR3 runs from the conserved cysteine through the conserved F or W. D genes are given only for firm matches. Size values are once, few and many counts, or a class for expanded clones, and some rows have none.

J,D,size,V,length,CDR3,DNA
TRBJ1-4,TRBD1,.,TRBV12-5,16,CASGLGQTGGFKKLFF,TGTGCTAGTGGTTTGGGACAGACAGGGGGCTTCAAAAAACTGTTTTTT
TRBJ1-1,.,.,TRBV5-1,14,CAGSPGQISTEAFF,TGCGCCGGCAGCCCCGGACAGATCAGCACTGAAGCTTTCTTT
TRBJ2-5,TRBD2,many,TRBV10-3,15,CASRMRGETQETQYF,TGTGCCTCGCGTATGCGGGGGGAGACTCAAGAGACCCAGTACTTC
TRBJ2-1,TRBD2,many,TRBV6-6,14,CASSYSGGDDEQFF,TGTGCCAGCAGTTACTCGGGAGGGGACGATGAGCAGTTCTTC
TRBJ1-5,.,many,TRBV30,13,CAWKGDFNQPQHF,TGTGCCTGGAAAGGCGATTTCAATCAGCCCCAGCATTTT
TRBJ1-1,.,.,TRBV4-3,15,CASSQDSRVNTEAFF,TGCGCCAGCAGCCAAGATAGCAGGGTGAACACTGAAGCTTTCTTT
TRBJ2-5,TRBD2,many,TRBV6-2/TRBV6-3,11,CASAGEQTQYF,TGTGCCAGCGCGGGGGAGCAGACCCAGTACTTC
TRBJ2-6,.,many,TRBV7-9,15,CASTLLVSGANVLTF,TGTGCCAGCACCCTACTAGTCTCTGGGGCCAACGTCCTGACTTTC
TRBJ2-1,.,.,TRBV3-1,12,CTGSQRRNEQFF,TGTACCGGCAGCCAAAGGCGGAATGAGCAGTTCTTC
TRBJ2-1,TRBD2,many,TRBV24-1,14,CATRDSGGYNEQFF,TGTGCCACCAGGGACAGCGGGGGGTACAATGAGCAGTTCTTC
TRBJ1-2,.,.,TRBV24-1,12,CADTEGTRGYTF,TGTGCCGACACGGAGGGGACCAGGGGCTACACCTTC
TRBJ2-7,.,many,TRBV7-9,14,CASSFGGAAREQYF,TGTGCCAGCAGCTTCGGCGGGGCGGCCCGGGAGCAGTACTTC
TRBJ1-5,.,few,TRBV6-2/TRBV6-3,14,CASGRRDGLEPQHF,TGTGCCAGCGGCCGCCGGGACGGACTAGAGCCCCAGCATTTT
TRBJ2-5,TRBD2,.,TRBV6-6,15,CASSYSWGGKETQYF,TGTGCCAGCAGTTACTCGTGGGGGGGGAAGGAGACCCAGTACTTC
TRBJ2-2,TRBD1,.,TRBV5-1,16,CASSSGTGGSSGELFF,TGCGCCAGCAGCTCCGGGACAGGAGGGTCAAGCGGGGAGCTGTTTTTT
TRBJ2-2,.,.,TRBV5-1,14,CASSPQTNTGELFF,TGCGCCAGCAGCCCACAAACGAACACCGGGGAGCTGTTTTTT
TRBJ2-4,.,.,TRBV7-2,15,CASSLAGGGKNIQYF,TGTGCCAGCAGCTTAGCCGGGGGCGGTAAAAACATTCAGTACTTC
TRBJ1-2,.,many,TRBV7-2,13,CASRGEPNYGYTF,TGTGCCAGCAGGGGGGAGCCTAACTATGGCTACACCTTC
TRBJ1-3,.,.,TRBV20-1,15,CSARAAGPSGNTIYF,TGCAGTGCTAGAGCTGCCGGACCCTCTGGAAACACCATATATTTT
TRBJ2-1,TRBD2,many,TRBV7-2,16,CASSLGWAGAYNEQFF,TGTGCCAGCAGCTTAGGATGGGCGGGAGCTTACAATGAGCAGTTCTTC
TRBJ1-6,TRBD1,once,TRBV7-8,16,CASSLSPGQGNSPPHF,TGTGCCAGCAGCTTAAGCCCGGGACAGGGTAACTCACCCCCCCACTTT
TRBJ2-6,.,.,TRBV30,17,CAWSTRTGVGGANVLTF,TGTGCCTGGAGTACTCGTACAGGAGTTGGTGGGGCCAACGTCCTGACTTTC
TRBJ1-2,.,once,TRBV5-1,13,CASSLGLGYGYTF,TGCGCCAGCAGCTTGGGTCTGGGGTATGGCTACACCTTC
TRBJ2-5,.,few,TRBV6-6,14,CASSYELANSGQYF,TGTGCCAGCAGTTACGAACTAGCCAATTCCGGGCAGTACTTC
TRBJ2-5,TRBD1,many,TRBV15,17,CATSSSQGAPGQETQYF,TGTGCCACCAGCAGTTCACAGGGGGCGCCGGGACAAGAGACCCAGTACTTC
TRBJ1-2,TRBD1,many,TRBV30,13,CAWSRGQGYGYTF,TGTGCCTGGAGTCGCGGACAGGGGTATGGCTACACCTTC
TRBJ2-3,TRBD2,many,TRBV7-3,15,CASSGLAGNTDTQYF,TGTGCCAGCAGTGGACTAGCGGGGAACACAGATACGCAGTATTTT
TRBJ2-5,.,many,TRBV5-1,15,CASSWTLGFQETQYF,TGCGCCAGCAGCTGGACCCTAGGGTTTCAAGAGACCCAGTACTTC
TRBJ2-5,.,.,TRBV28,17,CASSLGPPRGRGGTQYF,TGTGCCAGCAGTTTGGGGCCTCCCAGGGGCCGTGGCGGGACCCAGTACTTC
TRBJ2-5,TRBD2,once,TRBV7-2,15,CASSPIGLAEETQYF,TGTGCCAGCAGCCCCATCGGACTAGCGGAAGAGACCCAGTACTTC
TRBJ2-5,TRBD2,many,TRBV7-9,17,CASSSRGVAGGPETQYF,TGTGCCAGCAGCTCCAGGGGAGTAGCGGGGGGGCCGGAGACCCAGTACTTC
TRBJ2-1,.,once,TRBV7-2,15,CASSQGFISLDEQFF,TGTGCCAGCAGCCAAGGGTTTATTTCGCTCGATGAGCAGTTCTTC
TRBJ2-2,.,few,TRBV7-9,14,CASAANPNTGELFF,TGTGCCAGCGCCGCAAATCCAAACACCGGGGAGCTGTTTTTT
TRBJ1-5,TRBD1,many,TRBV7-8,14,CASSSTGEGQPQHF,TGTGCCAGCAGCTCGACAGGGGAAGGCCAGCCCCAGCATTTT
TRBJ2-1,TRBD2,many,TRBV5-6,12,CASSSGSGEQFF,TGTGCCAGCAGCTCAGGTAGCGGGGAGCAGTTCTTC
TRBJ1-2,TRBD1,many,TRBV9,15,CASSVEDRVNYGYTF,TGTGCCAGCAGCGTAGAGGACAGGGTAAACTATGGCTACACCTTC
TRBJ2-4,TRBD2,many,TRBV7-2,17,CASSLTSVGIGKNIQYF,TGTGCCAGCAGCCTGACTAGCGTGGGGATAGGCAAAAACATTCAGTACTTC
TRBJ2-7,TRBD1,many,TRBV5-1,14,CASSLGQGANEQYF,TGCGCCAGCAGCCTCGGACAGGGAGCCAACGAGCAGTACTTC
TRBJ2-5,.,many,TRBV12-3/TRBV12-4,16,CASSLSARRGQETQYF,TGTGCCAGCAGTTTGTCTGCCAGGCGTGGCCAAGAGACCCAGTACTTC
TRBJ1-1,TRBD1,few,TRBV20-1,14,CSARGQGQNTEAFF,TGCAGTGCCCGGGGACAGGGCCAGAACACTGAAGCTTTCTTT
TRBJ1-2,.,many,TRBV5-1,13,CASSPGRLYGYTF,TGCGCCAGCAGCCCTGGACGGCTCTATGGCTACACCTTC
TRBJ2-7,TRBD1,many,TRBV30,13,CAWSGTGGYEQYF,TGTGCCTGGAGTGGGACAGGGGGCTACGAGCAGTACTTC
TRBJ1-5,.,few,TRBV12-3/TRBV12-4,14,CASTLAGLNQPQHF,TGTGCCAGCACCCTGGCGGGTTTAAATCAGCCCCAGCATTTT
TRBJ2-5,TRBD2,many,TRBV9,14,CASTDKRGLAEQYF,TGTGCCAGCACCGACAAAAGGGGACTAGCTGAGCAGTACTTC
TRBJ1-2,.,many,TRBV28,15,CASSLIQGINYGYTF,TGTGCCAGCAGTTTAATCCAGGGGATTAACTATGGCTACACCTTC
TRBJ2-3,.,many,TRBV5-6,15,CASSLGTISTDTQYF,TGTGCCAGCAGCTTGGGGACCATAAGCACAGATACGCAGTATTTT
TRBJ2-1,TRBD2,many,TRBV30,14,CAWSTGGEYNEQFF,TGTGCCTGGAGTACCGGGGGGGAGTACAATGAGCAGTTCTTC
TRBJ1-2,.,many,TRBV4-1,16,CASSQDGSGSRYGYTF,TGCGCCAGCAGCCAAGATGGGTCAGGGTCGAGGTATGGCTACACCTTC
TRBJ2-4,.,many,TRBV6-2/TRBV6-3,13,CASESGGGNIQYF,TGTGCCAGTGAGTCAGGGGGGGGAAACATTCAGTACTTC
TRBJ2-7,.,.,TRBV29-1,13,CSVWETSSYEQYF,TGCAGCGTTTGGGAAACCAGCTCCTACGAGCAGTACTTC